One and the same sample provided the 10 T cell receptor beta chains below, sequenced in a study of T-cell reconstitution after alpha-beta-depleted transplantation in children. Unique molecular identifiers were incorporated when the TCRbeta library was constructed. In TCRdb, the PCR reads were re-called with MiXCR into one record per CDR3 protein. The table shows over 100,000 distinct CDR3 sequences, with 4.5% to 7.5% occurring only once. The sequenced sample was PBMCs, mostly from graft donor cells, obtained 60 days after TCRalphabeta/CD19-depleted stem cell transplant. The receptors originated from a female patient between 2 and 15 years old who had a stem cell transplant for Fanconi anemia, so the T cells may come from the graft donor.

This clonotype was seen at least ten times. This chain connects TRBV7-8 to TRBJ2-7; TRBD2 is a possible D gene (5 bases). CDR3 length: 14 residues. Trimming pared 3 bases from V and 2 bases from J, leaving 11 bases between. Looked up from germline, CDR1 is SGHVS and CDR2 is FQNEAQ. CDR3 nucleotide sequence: TGTGCCAGCAGCTTTTTTCGGGATACCTACGAGCAGTACTTC. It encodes CASSFFRDTYEQYF. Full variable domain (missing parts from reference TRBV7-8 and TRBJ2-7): GAGVSQSPRYKVAKRGQDVALRCDPISGHVSLFWYQQALGQGPEFLTYFQNEAQLDKSGLPSDRFFAERPEGSVSTLKIQRTQQEDSAVYLCASSFFRDTYEQYFGPGTRLTVT.

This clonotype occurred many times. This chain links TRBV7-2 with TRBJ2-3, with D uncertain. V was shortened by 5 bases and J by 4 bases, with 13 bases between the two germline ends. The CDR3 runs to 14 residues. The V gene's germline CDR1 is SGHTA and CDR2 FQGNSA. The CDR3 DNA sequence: TGTGCCAGCAGCCCAAATGTCCGGCCAGATACGCAGTATTTT. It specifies CASSPNVRPDTQYF.

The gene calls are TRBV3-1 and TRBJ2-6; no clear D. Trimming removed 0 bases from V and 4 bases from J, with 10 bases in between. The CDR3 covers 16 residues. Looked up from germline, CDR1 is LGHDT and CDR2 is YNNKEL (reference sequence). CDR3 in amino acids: CASSQDLGYGANVLTF. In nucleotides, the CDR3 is TGTGCCAGCAGCCAAGATCTAGGTTACGGGGCCAACGTCCTGACTTTC.

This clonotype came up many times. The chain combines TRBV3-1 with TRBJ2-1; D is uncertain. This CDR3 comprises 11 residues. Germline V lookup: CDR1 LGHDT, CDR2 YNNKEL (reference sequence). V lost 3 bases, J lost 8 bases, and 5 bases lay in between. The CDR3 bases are TGTGCCAGCAGCCATGCGGATGAGCAGTTCTTC. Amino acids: CASSHADEQFF.

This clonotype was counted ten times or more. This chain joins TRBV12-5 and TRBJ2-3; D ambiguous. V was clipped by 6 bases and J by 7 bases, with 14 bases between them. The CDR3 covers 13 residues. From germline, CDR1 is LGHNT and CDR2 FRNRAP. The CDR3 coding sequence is TGTGCTAGTGGCTCCGGGCTCCCTAATACGCAGTATTTT. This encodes CASGSGLPNTQYF.

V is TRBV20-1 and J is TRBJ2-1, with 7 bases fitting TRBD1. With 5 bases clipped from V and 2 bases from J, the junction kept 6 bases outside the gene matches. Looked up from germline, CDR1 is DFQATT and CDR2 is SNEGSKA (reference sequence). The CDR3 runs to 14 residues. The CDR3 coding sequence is TGCAGTGCTCGGGACAGTTTTACCTACAATGAGCAGTTCTTC. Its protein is CSARDSFTYNEQFF.

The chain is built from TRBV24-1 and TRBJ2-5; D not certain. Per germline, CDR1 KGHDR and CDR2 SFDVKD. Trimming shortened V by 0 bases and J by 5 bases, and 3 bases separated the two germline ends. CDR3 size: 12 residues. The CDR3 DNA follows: TGTGCCACCAGTGATTTGAGTGAGACCCAGTACTTC. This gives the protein CATSDLSETQYF.

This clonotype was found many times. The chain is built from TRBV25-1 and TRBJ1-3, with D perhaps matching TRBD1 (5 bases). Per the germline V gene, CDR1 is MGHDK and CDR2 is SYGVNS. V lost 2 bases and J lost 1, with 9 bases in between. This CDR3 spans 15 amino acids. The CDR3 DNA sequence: TGTGCCAGCAGTGAAGGGCCAGGGTCTGGAAACACCATATATTTT. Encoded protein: CASSEGPGSGNTIYF.

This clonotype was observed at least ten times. The CDR3 reads CASSGTSASTDTQYF. CDR3 nucleotides: TGTGCCAGCTCCGGGACTAGCGCAAGCACAGATACGCAGTATTTT. V gene TRBV18 combines with J gene TRBJ2-3; 10 bases agree with TRBD2. The germline V gene encodes CDR1 KGHSH and CDR2 LQKENI. The J segment lost 0 bases and the V segment lost 6 bases, leaving 3 bases of the junction unmatched. The CDR3 loop spans 15 amino acids.

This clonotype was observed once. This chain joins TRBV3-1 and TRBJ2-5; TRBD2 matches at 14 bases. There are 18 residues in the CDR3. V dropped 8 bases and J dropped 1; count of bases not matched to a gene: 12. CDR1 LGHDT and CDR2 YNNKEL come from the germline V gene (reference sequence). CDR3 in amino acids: CASCPTRTSGGSQETQYF. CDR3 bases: TGTGCCAGCTGTCCCACCCGGACTAGCGGGGGGTCCCAAGAGACCCAGTACTTC.